This passage covers 15 T cell receptor beta chains from one sample sequenced in a study of T cell repertoires in cytomegalovirus infection. TCRdb passed the reads through MiXCR, listing each CDR3 protein once. In the table there are around 230,000 distinct CDR3 sequences, 35% to 45% of which are singletons. The antigens of these receptors remain unknown. Sequenced here: CD8+ T cells from cultured PBMCs, sampled from culture after CMV antigen stimulation. These receptors were collected from a human donor in good health (CMV status not recorded). Some clones in this sample may be carry-over from other donors' samples.

The chain couples TRBV7-2 to TRBJ2-3, with D unresolved. This CDR3 contains 14 residues. The germline CDR1 and CDR2 sequences are SGHTA and FQGNSA. The germline V and J ends were trimmed by 5 bases and 2 bases, with 11 bases remaining between them. CDR3 nucleotides: TGTGCCAGCAGCCGCCCTGGTTCCACAGATACGCAGTATTTT. It codes for CASSRPGSTDTQYF.

This rearrangement joins TRBV19 to TRBJ1-1, with D uncertain. V was trimmed by 7 bases and J by 1 base, leaving 16 bases between them. The CDR3 spans 15 residues. The germline gives CDR1 LNHDA, CDR2 SQIVND (reference sequence). This CDR3 is CASNPSQVSNTEAFF. CDR3 DNA: TGTGCCAGTAACCCCTCGCAGGTGTCGAACACTGAAGCTTTCTTT.

The chain couples TRBV7-8 to TRBJ2-3; 7 positions agree with TRBD1. Trimming took 3 bases from V and 0 from J; bases not matched to a gene: 3. The germline V gene has CDR1 SGHVS and CDR2 FQNEAQ. This CDR3 has 15 amino acids. The CDR3 DNA is TGTGCCAGCAGCTTGAGGGACAGAAGCACAGATACGCAGTATTTT. Translating gives CASSLRDRSTDTQYF.

The rearrangement links TRBV7-2 to TRBJ2-1; D unresolved. CDR3 length: 13 residues. The V gene lost 5 bases and the J gene lost 6 bases, with 11 bases spanning the gap. CDR1 is SGHTA and CDR2 is FQGNSA in the germline V gene. The CDR3 region is CASSPTLVNEQFF. DNA of the CDR3: TGTGCCAGCAGCCCGACACTGGTCAATGAGCAGTTCTTC.

J is TRBJ2-1 and V is TRBV3-1, with TRBD2 identical over 10 bases. In germline, CDR1 is LGHDT, CDR2 YNNKEL (reference sequence). J gave up 9 bases and V 4 bases, and 6 bases lay outside the gene matches. This CDR3 has 14 residues. The CDR3 region is CASSLASGSREQFF. CDR3 sequence (DNA): TGTGCCAGCAGCCTTGCTAGCGGGAGTCGTGAGCAGTTCTTC.

The chain joins TRBV27 to TRBJ2-1; tentatively, D is TRBD2 (6 bases). Germline loops: CDR1 MNHEY, CDR2 SMNVEV (reference sequence). The CDR3 has 11 amino acids. Trimming took 8 bases from V and 9 from J, leaving 11 bases between them. The CDR3 nucleotides are TGTGCCAGCCATTTGCGGGGTGAGCAGTTCTTC. Its protein is CASHLRGEQFF.

This clonotype has more than one count but fewer than ten. CDR3 DNA: TGTGCCAGCAGTGATATGACAGGGTGGCAAGAGACCCAGTACTTC. Encoded protein: CASSDMTGWQETQYF. The chain joins TRBV25-1 to TRBJ2-5; 7 nucleotides align to TRBD1. Unmatched junction bases numbered 6, after V lost 3 bases and J lost 2 bases. This CDR3 has 15 amino acids. The germline CDR1 and CDR2 sequences are MGHDK and SYGVNS.

The V call is TRBV27, the J call TRBJ2-7; D call uncertain. The CDR3 extends over 18 amino acids. Germline V gene lookup returns CDR1 MNHEY and CDR2 SMNVEV (reference sequence). V dropped 7 bases and J dropped 4 bases, with 29 bases sitting between them. In DNA form, the CDR3 reads TGTGCCAGCACCCCGTGGTTCCCGCACGGACCCGGTTCTTACGAGCAGTACTTC. Amino acid sequence: CASTPWFPHGPGSYEQYF.

This clonotype was seen more than once but under ten times. The chain carries TRBV6-5 and TRBJ2-1; 7 bases fit TRBD1. The V gene end was trimmed by 0 bases and the J gene end by 9 bases; junction bases not matched to a gene: 8. The V gene's germline CDR1 is MNHEY and CDR2 SVGAGI. The CDR3 sequence is 15 residues long. As DNA, the CDR3 is TGTGCCAGCAGTTACTCAAGGGGGCGAAGCGGTGAGCAGTTCTTC. Its translation: CASSYSRGRSGEQFF.

This clonotype was seen a handful of times. This chain connects TRBV11-2 to TRBJ1-6; 7 nucleotides line up with TRBD1. CDR1 is SGHAT and CDR2 is FQNNGV in the germline V gene. The CDR3 runs to 15 residues. V lost 4 bases to trimming and J lost 7 bases; unmatched junction nucleotides: 7. The CDR3 region has the DNA TGTGCCAGCAGCTCACTAACAGGGGCGAATTCACCCCTCCACTTT. This encodes CASSSLTGANSPLHF.

This chain joins TRBV27 and TRBJ1-6; D gene uncertain. The V and J ends lost 5 bases and 7 bases respectively, with 18 bases between them. Germline V gene data show CDR1 as MNHEY and CDR2 as SMNVEV (reference sequence). CDR3 length: 16 residues. The DNA of the CDR3 is TGTGCCAGCAGTAATAGGAAAGTATCCTCAAATTCACCCCTCCACTTT. This gives the protein CASSNRKVSSNSPLHF.

This sequence joins TRBV7-4 and TRBJ2-4, with D perhaps TRBD1 (5 bases). V dropped 5 bases and J dropped 3 bases, with 17 bases sitting between them. This CDR3 comprises 16 residues. The germline V gene encodes CDR1 SGHVT and CDR2 SQSDAQ. DNA of the CDR3: TGTGCCAGCAGCCCCTCCGGCAGGGCGGTCAAAAACATTCAGTACTTC. Protein product: CASSPSGRAVKNIQYF.

The CDR3 spells CASSQDPSQNTGELFF. In nucleotides, the CDR3 is TGCGCCAGCAGCCAAGATCCCAGCCAGAACACCGGGGAGCTGTTTTTT. This rearrangement joins TRBV4-1 to TRBJ2-2; D not certain. Between the trimmed V and J ends, which lost 0 bases and 1 base, there was a span of 9 bases. The CDR3 has 16 residues. Germline V gene lookup returns CDR1 MGHRA and CDR2 YSYEKL.

CDR3 loop: CASSSLRGNTEAFF. Here the CDR3 DNA reads TGTGCCAGCAGCTCCCTAAGGGGGAACACTGAAGCTTTCTTT. The chain is built from TRBV7-3 and TRBJ1-1; TRBD1 is a possible D gene (5 bases). V was pared by 4 bases and J by 1 base, with 10 bases between. This CDR3 spans 14 amino acids. The germline V gene has CDR1 SGHTA and CDR2 FQGTGA.

This clonotype has more than one count but fewer than ten. The chain joins TRBV27 to TRBJ2-2, with D possibly matching TRBD2 (6 bases). CDR1 and CDR2 from the germline V gene are MNHEY and SMNVEV (reference sequence). V lost 10 bases, J lost 5 bases, and 14 bases lay in between. CDR3 length equals 13 residues. The CDR3 DNA reads TGTGCCACTATAAGTGGGGGGACCGGGGAGCTGTTTTTT. Its translation is CATISGGTGELFF.